These 12 T cell receptor beta chains came from one sample sequenced in a study of regulatory T cells in long-lasting Graves disease. TCR beta libraries were built with iRepertoire HTBI primers and Arm-PCR of CDR3 regions. TCRdb reanalysed the multiplex PCR reads using MiXCR and keeps one entry per CDR3 protein. The sample gives about 620,000 distinct CDR3 sequences, roughly 16% of which show up once; roughly 18% is in the top ten. Time point in this sample: newly diagnosed GD, antithyroid drugs for less than 3 months. The TCR library used RNA extracted from PBMCs. This sample also appeared in a second study, on T cells in Graves' hyperthyroidism and ophthalmopathy.

Here the sequenced sample was peripheral blood mononuclear cells (PBMCs), taken at new diagnosis, from a patient treated with antithyroid drugs. Source of these receptors: a woman younger than 45 with Graves disease.

V is TRBV6-4 and J is TRBJ1-6; 9 bases agree with TRBD1. The CDR3 loop spans 14 amino acids. Germline CDR1 reads MRHNA; CDR2 reads SNTAGT. V shed 5 bases and J 9 bases; nucleotides not matched to a gene: 5. The CDR3 region is CASSPRTGVSPLHF. For the CDR3, the DNA is TGTGCCAGCAGTCCGCGGACAGGGGTTTCACCCCTCCACTTT.

This clonotype was seen many times. The rearrangement uses TRBV6-1 and TRBJ2-7, with 8 bases fitting TRBD2. The CDR3 covers 13 residues. In germline, CDR1 is MNHNS, CDR2 SASEGT. Trimming removed 9 bases from V and 2 bases from J; junction bases left unmatched: 6. CDR3 loop: CASSGTQTYEQYF. The CDR3 DNA reads TGTGCCAGTAGCGGGACCCAAACCTACGAGCAGTACTTC.

This clonotype was recorded at least ten times. The genes are TRBV5-1 and TRBJ2-7; 9 nucleotides match TRBD2. CDR1 is SGHRS and CDR2 is YFSETQ in the germline V gene. Trimming cost V 0 bases and J 3 bases; bases outside gene matches: 4. The CDR3 extends over 15 amino acids. CDR3 in DNA: TGCGCCAGCAGCTTGGTCGGCGGGGGGGACTACGAGCAGTACTTC. It encodes CASSLVGGGDYEQYF.

The rearrangement links TRBV20-1 to TRBJ2-5; possibly TRBD2 for D (6 bases). V lost 4 bases and J lost 1, with 19 bases in between. The CDR3 spans 16 residues. The germline V gene has CDR1 DFQATT and CDR2 SNEGSKA (reference sequence). The CDR3 region is CSAIAIYGGVQETQYF. In DNA, the CDR3 is TGCAGTGCTATAGCTATATATGGAGGGGTCCAAGAGACCCAGTACTTC.

This clonotype was recorded many times. V usage is TRBV2 and J usage is TRBJ2-1; 16 bases fit TRBD2. Germline CDR1 and CDR2: SNHLY and FYNNEI. The CDR3 covers 16 residues. Germline trimming cut 6 bases from V and 6 bases from J; bases unmatched to any gene: 5. The CDR3 nucleotides read TGTGCCAGCAGGGGACTAGCGGGAGGGCTGGGCAATGAGCAGTTCTTC. Translation: CASRGLAGGLGNEQFF.

This clonotype was counted many times. This chain uses TRBV27 with TRBJ1-1, with a weak D call TRBD1 (5 bases). Germline loops: CDR1 MNHEY, CDR2 SMNVEV (reference sequence). Trimming took 8 bases from V and 7 from J, leaving 17 bases between them. The CDR3 is 13 residues long. The CDR3: CASHRDGLGEAFF. The DNA of the CDR3 is TGTGCCAGCCATAGGGACGGCCTTGGTGAAGCTTTCTTT.

This clonotype was counted at least ten times. The chain has TRBV5-1 and TRBJ2-1; no clear D. CDR1 is SGHRS, CDR2 YFSETQ, per germline. V lost 4 bases to trimming and J lost 0 bases, with 8 bases between them. CDR3 length: 14 residues. DNA of the CDR3: TGCGCCAGCAGCCCCGGTAGCTCCTACAATGAGCAGTTCTTC. It specifies CASSPGSSYNEQFF.

This clonotype was counted between two and nine times. V usage is TRBV28 and J usage is TRBJ2-3, with 8 bases that match TRBD1. V lost 2 bases, J lost 1 base, and 14 bases stayed unmatched. Looked up from germline, CDR1 is MDHEN and CDR2 is SYDVKM. This CDR3 region has 19 residues. CDR3 nucleotides: TGTGCCAGCAGTTTACCTCCGACAGGGGATACTCCTGGCACAGATACGCAGTATTTT. Translation gives CASSLPPTGDTPGTDTQYF.

This chain joins TRBV10-2 and TRBJ2-3; D tentatively fits TRBD1 or TRBD2 (5 bases each). V was pared by 3 bases and J by 4 bases, with 14 bases between. The CDR3 consists of 15 residues. Looked up from germline, CDR1 is WSHSY and CDR2 is SAAADI. In nucleotides, the CDR3 is TGCGCCAGCAGTGATCCCCTTGGGGGTGCAGATACGCAGTATTTT. Translation: CASSDPLGGADTQYF.

This clonotype has at least ten counts. The J gene is TRBJ1-1, the V gene TRBV3-1; weak D call: TRBD1 (5 bases). CDR1 and CDR2 (germline): LGHDT, YNNKEL (reference sequence). The ends were cut back, 2 bases at V and 1 base at J, with 14 bases in the middle. CDR3 length: 16 amino acids. CDR3 nucleotides: TGTGCCAGCAGCCAATATTCCGGGACGGCGAACACTGAAGCTTTCTTT. It translates to CASSQYSGTANTEAFF. The variable domain in full, completed from reference TRBV3-1 and TRBJ1-1, reads DTAVSQTPKYLVTQMGNDKSIKCEQNLGHDTMYWYKQDSKKFLKIMFSYNNKELIINETVPNRFSPKSPDKAHLNLHINSLELGDSAVYFCASSQYSGTANTEAFFGQGTRLTVV.

A word on this clonotype: This likely comes from a read error, as the CDR3 has no conserved phenylalanine or tryptophan at its end. V gene TRBV19 combines with J gene TRBJ1-1, with D maybe TRBD1 (5 bases). Germline V lookup: CDR1 LNHDA, CDR2 SQIVND (reference sequence). The length of the CDR3 is 14 residues. CDR3 bases: TGTGCCGGTAGTATAGGCCGCTTGGTTGGGGCAGCTTTCTCT. Translating gives CAGSIGRLVGAAFS.

This clonotype was recorded a few times. This chain links TRBV7-2 with TRBJ2-7; weak D call: TRBD1 (7 bases). Germline V CDR1 and CDR2: SGHTA, FQGNSA. The CDR3 runs 16 residues. With 1 base removed from V and 3 bases from J, the gap between germline ends came to 16 bases. The CDR3 is CASSLGSGTAGYEQYF. CDR3 DNA sequence: TGTGCCAGCAGCTTAGGGTCCGGGACAGCGGGCTACGAGCAGTACTTC. Full variable domain (remainder filled in from reference TRBV7-2 and TRBJ2-7): GAGVSQSPSNKVTEKGKDVELRCDPISGHTALYWYRQSLGQGLEFLIYFQGNSAPDKSGLPSDRFSAERTGGSVSTLTIQRTQQEDSAVYLCASSLGSGTAGYEQYFGPGTRLTVT.